The 28 T cell receptor beta chains presented below share a single source sample, sequenced in a study of blood T cell repertoires in COVID-19. Sequencing was performed with immunoSEQ multiplex PCR; in TCRdb, only in-frame clones are kept and a portion is missing. The sample consists of about 100,000 clones, around 87% of them appearing once. The sample consisted of peripheral blood. These receptors were collected from a human donor in a cohort sampled during active COVID-19.

This chain connects TRBV3-1 (or the pseudogene TRBV3-2) to TRBJ1-1; D gene ambiguous. The CDR3 is 13 residues long. V gave up 5 bases and J gave up 3 bases, with 10 bases separating them. Germline assignment: CDR1 LGHDT and CDR2 YNNKEL (reference sequence). The CDR3 loop is CASSVQVYTEAFF. CDR3 nucleotide sequence: TGTGCCAGCAGCGTCCAGGTTTACACTGAAGCTTTCTTT.

This chain links TRBV28 with TRBJ1-1, with TRBD1 matching over 8 bases. Per the germline V gene, CDR1 is MDHEN and CDR2 is SYDVKM. The ends lost 8 bases at V and 3 bases at J; junction bases unmatched: 11. The CDR3 totals 15 residues. As DNA, the CDR3 is TGTGCCAGCGGCGGGACAGGTAATCCGTACACTGAAGCTTTCTTT. It codes for CASGGTGNPYTEAFF.

This clone was seen once. The chain uses TRBV4-3 and TRBJ2-1, with D possibly matching TRBD1 (6 bases). Germline CDR1 is LGHNA and CDR2 is YSLEER. The V end was cut by 1 base, the J end by 8 bases, with 21 bases between. The CDR3 contains 17 residues. The CDR3 protein is CASSQAYFRDNSDEQFF. CDR3 sequence (DNA): TGCGCCAGCAGCCAAGCCTATTTCCGGGACAACTCGGATGAGCAGTTCTTC.

This chain joins TRBV4-1 and TRBJ1-1; D ambiguous. This CDR3 region has 15 residues. Germline loops: CDR1 MGHRA, CDR2 YSYEKL. The ends were cut back, 1 base at V and 3 bases at J, with 12 bases in the middle. CDR3 sequence (DNA): TGCGCCAGCAGCCAAGGTCGGGAAGTGGACACTGAAGCTTTCTTT. This codes for CASSQGREVDTEAFF.

V and J are TRBV12-2 and TRBJ2-1; no DNA check was done on the table's D call, TRBD2. TRBV12-2 is flagged as a pseudogene. CDR3 length: 16 amino acids. The CDR3 protein is CASRLLPTPIYNEQFF. CDR3 bases: TGTGCAAGTCGCTTACTCCCCACTCCGATCTACAATGAGCAGTTCTTC.

The rearrangement uses TRBV5-5 and TRBJ1-4; 10 bases match TRBD1. The germline V gene has CDR1 SGHKS and CDR2 YYEKEE (reference sequence). The CDR3 covers 14 residues. The junction had 5 bases not matched to a gene; V was cut back by 4 bases and J by 8 bases. In DNA form, the CDR3 reads TGTGCCAGCAGCAGACAGGGGGCGGACGAAAAACTGTTTTTT. It codes for CASSRQGADEKLFF.

This chain joins TRBV23-1 and TRBJ2-3, with 7 bases that match TRBD1. TRBV23-1 is identified as an open reading frame with a role that is uncertain. The CDR3 extends over 18 amino acids. The V segment lost 4 bases and the J segment 4 bases; nucleotides outside the gene matches: 17. CDR3 amino acids: CASSPPPPGQCIADTQYF. DNA of the CDR3: TGCGCCAGCAGTCCCCCCCCTCCGGGACAGTGCATTGCAGATACGCAGTATTTT.

V usage is TRBV6-2 or TRBV6-3 and J usage is TRBJ2-2; 9 positions match TRBD1. Germline V gene data show CDR1 as MNHEY and CDR2 as SVGEGT. The CDR3 runs 17 residues. Germline trimming cut 5 bases from V and 5 bases from J; bases unmatched to any gene: 12. The CDR3: CASSPPSRQGGTGELFF. The CDR3, as DNA: TGTGCCAGCAGTCCCCCCTCACGACAGGGGGGAACCGGGGAGCTGTTTTTT.

The genes are TRBV19 and TRBJ2-1, with D perhaps matching TRBD1 (7 bases). Germline assignment: CDR1 LNHDA and CDR2 SQIVND (reference sequence). Deletions cut 8 bases from V and 4 bases from J, with 15 bases between. The CDR3 runs to 14 residues. Here the CDR3 reads CASLSQGRYNEQFF. The CDR3 nucleotides are TGTGCCAGTCTTTCACAGGGGAGGTACAATGAGCAGTTCTTC.

V usage is TRBV7-2 and J usage is TRBJ1-1; D is possibly TRBD1 (6 bases). CDR3 length: 18 residues. Between the trimmed V and J ends, which lost 5 bases and 6 bases, there was a span of 28 bases. From germline, CDR1 is SGHTA and CDR2 FQGNSA. In DNA form, the CDR3 reads TGTGCCAGCAGCCCAACCCCCACAGGGTCTCCCCCGAAGCCTGAAGCTTTCTTT. The encoded protein is CASSPTPTGSPPKPEAFF. The full variable domain, its missing parts supplied by reference TRBV7-2 and TRBJ1-1, is GAGVSQSPSNKVTEKGKDVELRCDPISGHTALYWYRQSLGQGLEFLIYFQGNSAPDKSGLPSDRFSAERTGGSVSTLTIQRTQQEDSAVYLCASSPTPTGSPPKPEAFFGQGTRLTVV.

The V gene is TRBV9, the J gene TRBJ2-3; 9 nucleotides match TRBD2. CDR3 size: 16 residues. Germline CDR1 reads SGDLS; CDR2 reads YYNGEE. The V segment lost 2 bases and the J segment 4 bases; nucleotides outside the gene matches: 8. CDR3 region: CASSVALAGWSDTQYF. CDR3 DNA sequence: TGTGCCAGCAGCGTCGCCCTAGCGGGATGGTCAGATACGCAGTATTTT.

The chain has TRBV28 and TRBJ1-2; D uncertain. This CDR3 spans 14 amino acids. V gave up 3 bases and J gave up 3 bases, with 11 bases separating them. Germline loops: CDR1 MDHEN, CDR2 SYDVKM. The CDR3 DNA reads as TGTGCCAGCAGTTTTCCGACTGGTTACTATGGCTACACCTTC. It translates to CASSFPTGYYGYTF.

The chain is built from TRBV7-9 and TRBJ1-5, with D possibly being TRBD1 (6 bases). From germline, CDR1 is SEHNR and CDR2 FQNEAQ (reference sequence). Trimming cost V 3 bases and J 3 bases, with 6 bases left between them. The length of the CDR3 is 13 residues. The CDR3 bases are TGTGCCAGCAGCTTGGGACACAATCAGCCCCAGCATTTT. It yields the protein CASSLGHNQPQHF.

The V gene is TRBV7-9, the J gene TRBJ1-6, with 9 bases lining up with TRBD1. The J segment lost 8 bases and the V segment lost 6 bases, leaving 8 bases of the junction unmatched. The CDR3 is made up of 15 amino acids. CDR1 SEHNR and CDR2 FQNEAQ come from the germline V gene (reference sequence). This chain's CDR3 is CASRPGTGPYSPLHF. Written as DNA, the CDR3 is TGTGCCAGCAGACCCGGGACAGGGCCCTATTCACCCCTCCACTTT.

The chain combines TRBV7-6 with TRBJ2-3; TRBD2 agrees at 8 bases. CDR1 and CDR2 (germline): SGHVS, FNYEAQ. V gave up 3 bases and J gave up 2 bases; unmatched junction bases: 13. The CDR3 contains 18 residues. The DNA of the CDR3 is TGTGCCAGCAGCTTCCCACGCTCGGGGGGGGAGGACACAGATACGCAGTATTTT. Residues: CASSFPRSGGEDTDTQYF.

As DNA, the CDR3 is TGTGCCAGCAGCTTAGGTTTGGGACAGGGGATCCAAGAGACCCAGTACTTC. Translation: CASSLGLGQGIQETQYF. J is TRBJ2-5 and V is TRBV11-2; 10 bases fit TRBD1. The CDR3 extends over 17 amino acids. Looked up from germline, CDR1 is SGHAT and CDR2 is FQNNGV. The J segment lost 1 base and the V segment lost 1 base, leaving 6 bases of the junction unmatched. Filled out from reference TRBV11-2 and TRBJ2-5, the complete variable domain reads EAGVAQSPRYKIIEKRQSVAFWCNPISGHATLYWYQQILGQGPKLLIQFQNNGVVDDSQLPKDRFSAERLKGVDSTLKIQPAKLEDSAVYLCASSLGLGQGIQETQYFGPGTRLLVL.

The J gene is TRBJ2-2, the V gene TRBV19, with a tentative D call TRBD2 (5 bases). Germline lookup yields CDR1 LNHDA and CDR2 SQIVND (reference sequence). The CDR3 has 15 amino acids. V gave up 3 bases and J gave up 2 bases, with 10 bases separating them. In DNA, the CDR3 is TGTGCCAGTAGTATTAGCGCTGAAAACACCGGGGAGCTGTTTTTT. It encodes CASSISAENTGELFF.

The V call is TRBV15, the J call TRBJ2-7; tentatively, D is TRBD2 (5 bases). V was clipped by 0 bases and J by 5 bases, with 8 bases between them. Germline V lookup: CDR1 LNHNV, CDR2 YYDKDF (reference sequence). The CDR3 has 13 amino acids. Written as DNA, the CDR3 is TGTGCCACCAGCAGAGATCCCGGGGACGAGCAGTACTTC. It specifies CATSRDPGDEQYF.

V and J are TRBV7-9 and TRBJ1-5, with D unresolved. Deletions cut 1 base from V and 6 bases from J, with 7 bases between. There are 13 residues in the CDR3. Germline CDR1 and CDR2: SEHNR and FQNEAQ (reference sequence). CDR3 loop: CASSLGEAQPQHF. Written as DNA, the CDR3 is TGTGCCAGCAGCTTAGGGGAGGCTCAGCCCCAGCATTTT.

The chain uses TRBV9 and TRBJ2-3, with D tentatively TRBD2 (6 bases). CDR3 length: 16 amino acids. V lost 1 base and J lost 0, with 12 bases in between. Germline V gene sequence: CDR1 SGDLS, CDR2 YYNGEE. The CDR3 coding sequence is TGTGCCAGCAGCGTACGGGCGGGAAGTAGCACAGATACGCAGTATTTT. Its protein product is CASSVRAGSSTDTQYF.

This chain joins TRBV2 and TRBJ2-5; 14 positions match TRBD2. CDR3 length equals 14 residues. V lost 10 bases, J lost 3 bases, and 4 bases stayed unmatched. Per the germline V gene, CDR1 is SNHLY and CDR2 is FYNNEI. CDR3 nucleotides: TGTGCCACCCCGGGACTAGCGGGAGAAGAGACCCAGTACTTC. It translates to CATPGLAGEETQYF.

This chain connects TRBV2 to TRBJ2-2; 7 bases map to TRBD1. The trim removed 9 bases at V and 5 bases at J, leaving 6 bases unmatched. Germline assignment: CDR1 SNHLY and CDR2 FYNNEI. The CDR3 is 13 amino acids. The CDR3 region has the DNA TGTGCCAGTAGGGACAGTGCTACCGGGGAGCTGTTTTTT. It is translated as CASRDSATGELFF.

The V call is TRBV18, the J call TRBJ2-7; 10 bases are a match to TRBD2. Germline CDR1 KGHSH, CDR2 LQKENI. V shed 1 base and J 4 bases; nucleotides not matched to a gene: 4. The CDR3 is 15 residues long. Written as DNA, the CDR3 is TGTGCCAGCTCACCACAGCGGGAGGGCCGGTACGAGCAGTACTTC. Translation: CASSPQREGRYEQYF.

The chain carries TRBV4-2 and TRBJ2-7, with 11 bases fitting TRBD2. J was trimmed by 4 bases and V by 4 bases; bases with no gene match: 9. The CDR3 runs to 16 residues. The germline V gene encodes CDR1 LGHNA and CDR2 YNFKEQ. The CDR3 region has the DNA TGTGCCAGCAGCCTAGGCGTGGCTAGCGGGAGGTACGAGCAGTACTTC. Translation gives CASSLGVASGRYEQYF.

This chain uses TRBV6-2 or TRBV6-3 with TRBJ2-1, with no clear D. The CDR3 has 12 residues. V was cut by 2 bases and J by 15 bases, with 14 bases left in between. From germline, CDR1 is MNHEY and CDR2 SVGEGT. The DNA for the CDR3 is TGTGCCAGCAGTTACAATGAGCATCCCCCGTTCTTC. Translating gives CASSYNEHPPFF.

The J gene is TRBJ2-7, the V gene TRBV3-1 (or the pseudogene TRBV3-2); D is unclear. This CDR3 has 14 amino acids. The germline V gene has CDR1 LGHDT and CDR2 YNNKEL (reference sequence). Trimming shortened V by 0 bases and J by 3 bases, and 9 bases separated the two germline ends. The CDR3 DNA follows: TGTGCCAGCAGCCAAGAGGTTGCAGTCTACGAGCAGTACTTC. Its protein product is CASSQEVAVYEQYF.

The chain couples TRBV3-1 (or the pseudogene TRBV3-2) to TRBJ2-7, with 8 bases lining up with TRBD1. Germline trimming cut 4 bases from V and 2 bases from J; bases unmatched to any gene: 4. The V gene's germline CDR1 is LGHDT and CDR2 YNNKEL (reference sequence). This CDR3 comprises 14 residues. The CDR3: CASSPGQGTYEQYF. The CDR3 DNA follows: TGTGCCAGCAGCCCAGGACAGGGAACCTACGAGCAGTACTTC.

This chain links TRBV11-2 with TRBJ2-7, with D uncertain. Germline CDR1 reads SGHAT; CDR2 reads FQNNGV. The CDR3 runs 15 residues. V was pared by 3 bases and J by 0 bases, with 12 bases between. DNA of the CDR3: TGTGCCAGCAGCTTTTTCGATACAAACTCCTACGAGCAGTACTTC. This translates into CASSFFDTNSYEQYF.